This TCR beta chain was sequenced in a study of CD8 T cells in Susac syndrome. Study-wide results and caveats: The study's TCR sequencing and HLA analysis covered a relatively small number of individuals, and the study acknowledged this.

Random hexamers served to reverse transcribe roughly 0.5 to 1 ug RNA. Amplification of TCR beta CDR3 across 54 Vbeta and 13 Jbeta was performed with immunoSEQ multiplex PCR. TCRdb re-called the immunoSEQ multiplex PCR reads through MiXCR, storing one row per CDR3 protein. Of 200,000 to 250,000 distinct CDR3 sequences detected, around 95% appear once; the ten largest clones hold around 0.08%. Trimming removed 5 bases at V and 6 bases at J, with 16 bases between. The CDR3 has 14 amino acids. Germline V gene lookup returns CDR1 LNHDA and CDR2 SQIVND (reference sequence). Of note for this clonotype: Its specificity is unknown.

CD8+ and CD4+ T cells circulating in blood were sequenced for TCR beta. The gene calls are TRBV19 and TRBJ1-2, with a possible D match to TRBD1 (6 bases). The TCR sequence derives from a human donor with multiple sclerosis. Input material: CD4+ T cells from PBMCs. The CDR3 DNA reads TGTGCCAGTAGTTCTACAGGGAACTGGAATGGCTACACCTTC. Translation gives CASSSTGNWNGYTF. The whole variable domain, remainder taken from reference TRBV19 and TRBJ1-2, is DGGITQSPKYLFRKEGQNVTLSCEQNLNHDAMYWYRQDPGQGLRLIYYSQIVNDFQKGDIAEGYSVSREKKESFPLTVTSAQKNPTAFYLCASSSTGNWNGYTFGSGTRLTVV.